This is a list of T cell receptor beta chains from one sample in a study. TCRdb reprocessed the RT-PCR reads via MiXCR and lists one record per CDR3 protein. The sample shows about 700,000 distinct CDR3 sequences, over 12% of them seen only once. Sequencing was done on a sample of memory CD4+ T cells from blood. Source of these receptors: a female donor in good health, serving as a healthy control. Both conserved end residues are part of each CDR3. A D gene is named only where the DNA matches it firmly. Expanded clones get a size class; other rows say once, few or many, or leave the size out.

d_call j_call clone_size v_call cdr3_nt cdr3_aa
. TRBJ2-1 few TRBV11-1 TGTGCCAGCAGCCCAAGCGACAGGCCTGAGCAGTTCTTC CASSPSDRPEQFF
TRBD1 TRBJ2-1 many TRBV6-5 TGTGCCAGCAGCCCCCTCTACAGGGGTGAGCAGTTCTTC CASSPLYRGEQFF
. TRBJ1-4 . TRBV2 TGTGCCAGCAGGGCCCGTGGGGGCAGGGCGACTAATGAAAAACTGTTTTTT CASRARGGRATNEKLFF
. TRBJ2-5 many TRBV5-1 TGCGCCAGCAGCGTCATCCCGGGGACAAACCAAGAGACCCAGTACTTC CASSVIPGTNQETQYF
. TRBJ1-3 . TRBV4-3 TGCGCCAGCAGCCAAGATCTTGGGCTCTCTGGAAACACCATATATTTT CASSQDLGLSGNTIYF
TRBD1 TRBJ2-7 few TRBV20-1 TGCAGTGCTAGCTTACAGGGGGCCGTGACGTACGAGCAGTACTTC CSASLQGAVTYEQYF
TRBD2 TRBJ2-1 few TRBV12-3/TRBV12-4 TGTGCCAGCAGTTTCGGGGATCTTGGACTAGCGGGAGGAGAGCAGTTCTTC CASSFGDLGLAGGEQFF
. TRBJ1-2 . TRBV7-8 TGTGCCAGCAGCTCAAGCCTCAACAGGGAAGGCTACACCTTC CASSSSLNREGYTF
. TRBJ1-6 few TRBV20-1 TGCAGTGCAACTCCGCGGTCCTATAATTCACCCCTCCACTTT CSATPRSYNSPLHF
TRBD2 TRBJ2-5 . TRBV28 TGTGCCAGCACACCCGGGAGGGACAAGACCCAGTACTTC CASTPGRDKTQYF
. TRBJ2-1 many TRBV29-1 TGCAGCGTTGAATCCAGGGCAGGACTCCCCAATGAGCAGTTCTTC CSVESRAGLPNEQFF
TRBD1 TRBJ1-3 . TRBV5-8 TGTGCCAGCAGCAAACAGGGGGCTGCATCTGGAAACACCATATATTTT CASSKQGAASGNTIYF
. TRBJ1-2 . TRBV3-1 TGTGCCAGCAGCCAAGGTGTGGCGTGGGGCTACACCTTC CASSQGVAWGYTF
. TRBJ1-5 few TRBV7-2 TGTGCCAGCAGCTTAGCCAGGGTAGGCAATCAGCCCCAGCATTTT CASSLARVGNQPQHF
TRBD2 TRBJ2-1 . TRBV28 TGTGCCAGCAGTTTAGGCGGGAGGGCCCGTAATGAGCAGTTCTTC CASSLGGRARNEQFF
. TRBJ2-7 many TRBV20-1 TGCAGTGCCAAAACCGGGACACACTACGAGCAGTACTTC CSAKTGTHYEQYF
. TRBJ2-2 few TRBV9 TGTGCCAGCAGCGTAGGTATCTCGGACTTCTACGGGGAGCTGTTTTTT CASSVGISDFYGELFF
TRBD2 TRBJ2-1 few TRBV9 TGTGCCAGCAGCCCCAGCCCGACTAGCGGGAGGGCAGGTGAGCAGTTCTTC CASSPSPTSGRAGEQFF
. TRBJ1-1 . TRBV28 TGTGCCAGCAGTTTGTTCGGGGACCGCACTGAAGCTTTCTTT CASSLFGDRTEAFF
TRBD2 TRBJ2-1 . TRBV24-1 TGTGCCACCAGTGAGTCTAGCGGGAGGGCCAAGGTTGAGCAGTTCTTC CATSESSGRAKVEQFF
. TRBJ2-2 . TRBV5-1 TGCGCCAGCAGCTTGGACCCTCCGAACACCGGGGAGCTGTTTTTT CASSLDPPNTGELFF
TRBD2 TRBJ2-5 many TRBV2 TGTGCCAGCAGTGTTACTAGCGGCCAAGAGACCCAGTACTTC CASSVTSGQETQYF
TRBD2 TRBJ2-5 many TRBV12-3/TRBV12-4 TGTGCCAGCAGTTTTAGCGGGAGCCCAGAGACCCAGTACTTC CASSFSGSPETQYF
. TRBJ2-3 few TRBV20-1 TGCAGTGCTAGGTCCCCCCTAGCAGATACGCAGTATTTT CSARSPLADTQYF
. TRBJ2-4 few TRBV20-1 TGCAGTGCTAGGTTTCGAGGCACGGTCGCGGACATTCAGTACTTC CSARFRGTVADIQYF
. TRBJ2-1 once TRBV2 TGTGCCAGCAGTATGACAGCGCGGAACTATAGGTCCTACAATGAGCAGTTCTTC CASSMTARNYRSYNEQFF
TRBD2 TRBJ2-3 . TRBV5-1 TGCGCCAGCAGGGGGGGGTCGGCCACAGATACGCAGTATTTT CASRGGSATDTQYF
. TRBJ2-7 . TRBV28 TGTGCCAGCAGACAGACCTCCTACGAGCAGTACTTC CASRQTSYEQYF
. TRBJ2-7 . TRBV28 TGTGCCAGCAGGAGCGGTAGCTCCTACGAGCAGTACTTC CASRSGSSYEQYF
. TRBJ1-5 . TRBV6-6 TGTGCCAGCAGTTGGCCCTGGGACCTCAGCAATCAGCCCCAGCATTTT CASSWPWDLSNQPQHF
. TRBJ1-1 . TRBV27 TGTGCCAGCAGTTTATCAAAGGTTGACACTGAAGCTTTCTTT CASSLSKVDTEAFF
. TRBJ2-1 . TRBV6-5 TGTGCCAGCAGTTCGGATGGCCGTTTCTCCTACAATGAGCAGTTCTTC CASSSDGRFSYNEQFF
. TRBJ1-5 . TRBV28 TGTGCCAGCAGGGCGTACGTTCAGCCCCAGCATTTT CASRAYVQPQHF
. TRBJ1-2 . TRBV3-1 TGTGCCAGCAGCCAACTGCGAGGAGGATCGGGCTATGGCTACACCTTC CASSQLRGGSGYGYTF
TRBD1 TRBJ1-1 . TRBV9 TGTGCCAGCAGCGCCCTCGGGGGGAGGGGGCGGACCGAAGCTTTCTTT CASSALGGRGRTEAFF
TRBD1 TRBJ1-2 . TRBV20-1 TGCAGTGCTAGACAACCGGGACAGAACTATGGCTACACCTTC CSARQPGQNYGYTF
TRBD2 TRBJ2-1 . TRBV20-1 TGCAGTGCAAAGGGACCTAGCGGGAGTGGTAATGAGCAGTTCTTC CSAKGPSGSGNEQFF
. TRBJ2-1 . TRBV4-2 TGTGCCAGCGCTTCGGGGGACAATGAGCAGTTCTTC CASASGDNEQFF
. TRBJ2-6 once TRBV9 TGTGCCAGCAGCGCCCAGGGAGGGACAGGGGCCAACGTCCTGACTTTC CASSAQGGTGANVLTF
. TRBJ2-4 few TRBV5-5 TGTGCCAGCAGCTTGGGGGGGCTCGGTGACATTCAGTACTTC CASSLGGLGDIQYF
. TRBJ2-7 few TRBV3-1 TGTGCCAGCAGCGACGGACCCTACGAGCAGTACTTC CASSDGPYEQYF
. TRBJ1-4 many TRBV9 TGTGCCAGCAGCGTAGTCGGTAGGGTCGACGAAAAACTGTTTTTT CASSVVGRVDEKLFF